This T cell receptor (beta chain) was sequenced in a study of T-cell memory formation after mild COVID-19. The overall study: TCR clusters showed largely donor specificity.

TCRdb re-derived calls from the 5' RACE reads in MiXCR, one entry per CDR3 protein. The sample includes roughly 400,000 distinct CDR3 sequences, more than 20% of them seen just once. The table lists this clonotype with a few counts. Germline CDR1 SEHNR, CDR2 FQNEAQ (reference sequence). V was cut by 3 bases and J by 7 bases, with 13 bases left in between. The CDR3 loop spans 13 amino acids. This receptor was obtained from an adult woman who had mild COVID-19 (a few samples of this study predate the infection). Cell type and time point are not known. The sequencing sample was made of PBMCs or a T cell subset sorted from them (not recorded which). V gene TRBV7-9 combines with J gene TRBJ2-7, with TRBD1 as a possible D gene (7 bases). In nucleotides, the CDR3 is TGTGCCAGCAGCTTCGGACAGGCGGGGGAGCAGTACTTC. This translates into CASSFGQAGEQYF.